One sample yielded the 30 T cell receptor beta chains listed below, sequenced in a study of long-term antiretroviral therapy in people with HIV. The libraries were made with immunoSEQ v3.0 at survey level. The table came from immunoSEQ multiplex PCR; TCRdb's copy has only in-frame clones and leaves some out. The sample has some 31,000 clones, 85% to 95% seen once; the top ten hold 2.7%. The source was unsorted PBMCs, collected just over 7.3 years after starting antiretroviral therapy. These receptors all stem from a man aged 50-59 years with HIV.

This clone was found a few times. The rearrangement links TRBV9 to TRBJ1-5; a weak D match, TRBD1 (6 bases). The germline V gene has CDR1 SGDLS and CDR2 YYNGEE. The length of the CDR3 is 15 residues. Trimming removed 3 bases from V and 1 base from J, with 11 bases in between. The DNA of the CDR3 is TGTGCCAGCAGCGCACAGGGTGGGAGCAATCAGCCCCAGCATTTT. Translating gives CASSAQGGSNQPQHF.

Notes on this clone: The junction shows a germline mismatch at one end, possibly a read error. The chain uses TRBV6-1 and TRBJ1-1; a possible D gene is TRBD1 (6 bases). This CDR3 has 14 residues. Per the germline V gene, CDR1 is MNHNS and CDR2 is SASEGT. CDR3 nucleotide sequence: TGTGCCAGCAGCGAAGGGGGGGGGAACACTGAAGCTTTCTTT. Residues: CASSEGGGNTEAFF.

The rearrangement joins TRBV6-1 to TRBJ2-4; D is uncertain. The CDR3 contains 14 residues. In germline, CDR1 is MNHNS, CDR2 SASEGT. Trimming stripped 2 bases from V and 7 bases from J, with 12 bases between. The CDR3 nucleotides are TGTGCCAGCAGTGAAAGGCCGATCCCGAACATTCAGTACTTC. Encoded protein: CASSERPIPNIQYF.

The rearrangement links TRBV19 to TRBJ1-6; no clear D gene. The V end was cut by 2 bases, the J end by 8 bases, with 4 bases between. CDR1 and CDR2 from the germline V gene are LNHDA and SQIVND (reference sequence). The length of the CDR3 is 12 residues. The CDR3 reads CASSIWDSPLHF. The CDR3 coding sequence is TGTGCCAGTAGTATATGGGATTCACCCCTCCACTTT.

V and J are TRBV19 and TRBJ2-1, with 8 bases fitting TRBD2. V shed 3 bases and J 8 bases; nucleotides not matched to a gene: 6. In germline, CDR1 is LNHDA, CDR2 SQIVND (reference sequence). The CDR3 has 14 residues. The CDR3 protein is CASSIQRGRDEQFF. The DNA of the CDR3 is TGTGCCAGTAGTATCCAGCGGGGGAGGGATGAGCAGTTCTTC.

The chain combines TRBV27 with TRBJ2-3; no clear D gene. The CDR3 spans 13 residues. Germline CDR1 MNHEY, CDR2 SMNVEV (reference sequence). Trimming pared 3 bases from V and 3 bases from J, leaving 7 bases between. The CDR3 protein is CASSLSKTDTQYF. CDR3 sequence (DNA): TGTGCCAGCAGTTTGTCTAAAACAGATACGCAGTATTTT.

The J gene is TRBJ1-4, the V gene TRBV27; 8 bases are a match to TRBD1. The CDR3 totals 14 residues. V shed 4 bases, J shed 8 bases, and the junction held 6 bases outside the gene matches. CDR1 and CDR2 (germline): MNHEY, SMNVEV (reference sequence). CDR3 nucleotides: TGTGCCAGCAGTTGGGCCGGGACAGGCGAAAAACTGTTTTTT. Translating gives CASSWAGTGEKLFF.

The chain carries TRBV19 and TRBJ2-6; D is unclear. Trimming removed 3 bases from V and 2 bases from J, with 8 bases in between. The germline V gene encodes CDR1 LNHDA and CDR2 SQIVND (reference sequence). The CDR3 consists of 15 residues. In DNA, the CDR3 is TGTGCCAGTAGTATTCAAGGGACTGGGGCCAACGTCCTGACTTTC. Its translation is CASSIQGTGANVLTF.

This chain connects TRBV14 to TRBJ2-2; possibly TRBD1 for D (6 bases). Per germline, CDR1 SGHDN and CDR2 FVKESK. CDR3 length equals 15 residues. Trimming took 4 bases from V and 5 from J, leaving 14 bases between them. The CDR3 nucleotides are TGTGCCAGCAGCCCGACAGGACGGAAAACCGGGGAGCTGTTTTTT. Protein sequence: CASSPTGRKTGELFF.

This chain connects TRBV6-1 to TRBJ2-5; D possibly corresponds to TRBD2 (7 bases). Trimming pared 4 bases from V and 5 bases from J, leaving 14 bases between. The CDR3 runs to 14 residues. CDR1 is MNHNS, CDR2 SASEGT, per germline. The chain's CDR3 is CASSVGGARETQYF. The DNA for the CDR3 is TGTGCCAGCAGTGTTGGGGGGGCCAGGGAGACCCAGTACTTC.

This sequence joins TRBV10-1 and TRBJ2-4; 11 positions agree with TRBD1. The CDR3 totals 17 residues. The V and J ends lost 2 bases and 1 base, in that order; junction bases with no gene match: 4. Germline V gene lookup returns CDR1 WNHNN and CDR2 SYGVQD (reference sequence). The CDR3 DNA is TGCGCCAGCAGTGAGATAGGACAGGGGGCTGCCAAAAACATTCAGTACTTC. The encoded protein is CASSEIGQGAAKNIQYF.

This clone was found a few times. The chain has TRBV5-8 and TRBJ2-7; TRBD1 might be the D (6 bases). Germline V gene sequence: CDR1 SGHTS, CDR2 YDEGEE. Trimming shortened V by 4 bases and J by 2 bases, and 13 bases separated the two germline ends. The CDR3 length is 14 residues. The CDR3 bases are TGTGCCAGCAGCCCCGACAGGCTAACCTACGAGCAGTACTTC. It codes for CASSPDRLTYEQYF.

This sequence joins TRBV7-9 and TRBJ2-3, with D hard to call. V was trimmed by 6 bases and J by 0 bases, leaving 16 bases between them. The germline gives CDR1 SEHNR, CDR2 FQNEAQ (reference sequence). CDR3 length: 16 residues. The CDR3 spells CASRPTALTSTDTQYF. The CDR3 nucleotides read TGTGCCAGCAGACCGACTGCACTAACTAGCACAGATACGCAGTATTTT.

The chain is built from TRBV5-1 and TRBJ1-6, with no clear D. Trimming took 0 bases from V and 6 from J, leaving 13 bases between them. CDR3 length: 16 amino acids. Germline V CDR1 and CDR2: SGHRS, YFSETQ. Here the CDR3 reads CASSLARGEGNSPLHF. The CDR3 bases are TGCGCCAGCAGCTTGGCCCGGGGTGAGGGTAATTCACCCCTCCACTTT.

This chain uses TRBV6-1 with TRBJ2-1; 10 positions match TRBD1. Germline V lookup: CDR1 MNHNS, CDR2 SASEGT. CDR3 size: 15 residues. V dropped 5 bases and J dropped 6; count of bases not matched to a gene: 7. Written as DNA, the CDR3 is TGTGCCAGCAGTCTGACGGGACAGGGGATCAATGAGCAGTTCTTC. This translates into CASSLTGQGINEQFF.

The chain couples TRBV20-1 to TRBJ2-7; a weak D match, TRBD1 (6 bases). CDR1 is DFQATT, CDR2 SNEGSKA, per germline (reference sequence). V was cut by 6 bases and J by 9 bases, with 15 bases left in between. CDR3 length: 11 residues. The chain's CDR3 is CSALIQGPQYF. CDR3 coding DNA: TGCAGTGCCCTCATACAGGGACCGCAGTACTTC.

This sequence joins TRBV15 and TRBJ1-1; 10 bases agree with TRBD1. The ends lost 4 bases at V and 2 bases at J; junction bases unmatched: 10. The CDR3 is 17 residues long. Germline V lookup: CDR1 LNHNV, CDR2 YYDKDF (reference sequence). CDR3 sequence reads: CATSTSRGQGKNTEAFF. CDR3 nucleotide sequence: TGTGCCACCAGCACCTCCCGGGGACAGGGGAAAAACACTGAAGCTTTCTTT.

V gene TRBV19 combines with J gene TRBJ2-1; TRBD2 aligns across 9 bases. CDR1 and CDR2 from the germline V gene are LNHDA and SQIVND (reference sequence). With V trimmed by 7 bases and J by 9 bases, 7 bases remained unmatched. The length of the CDR3 is 13 residues. CDR3 DNA: TGTGCCAGTAACGGCGGGGGGGCCGGTGAGCAGTTCTTC. Its protein product is CASNGGGAGEQFF.

V gene TRBV19 combines with J gene TRBJ2-7; D tentatively reads TRBD1 or TRBD2 (6 bases each). The V end was cut by 5 bases, the J end by 3 bases, with 11 bases between. Germline V gene sequence: CDR1 LNHDA, CDR2 SQIVND (reference sequence). The CDR3 is made up of 13 amino acids. The CDR3 DNA follows: TGTGCCAGTAGTTCGGGGGCTATCTACGAGCAGTACTTC. It is translated as CASSSGAIYEQYF.

The chain couples TRBV7-9 to TRBJ1-2; D perhaps matches TRBD1 (6 bases). CDR1 and CDR2 from the germline V gene are SEHNR and FQNEAQ (reference sequence). The CDR3 extends over 16 amino acids. V was trimmed by 1 base and J by 4 bases, leaving 16 bases between them. CDR3 in amino acids: CASSLGGTTVGYGYTF. CDR3 in DNA: TGTGCCAGCAGCTTAGGGGGGACAACGGTAGGCTATGGCTACACCTTC.

The rearrangement links TRBV7-6 to TRBJ2-1, with D possibly matching TRBD2 (6 bases). CDR1 and CDR2 (germline): SGHVS, FNYEAQ. The CDR3 loop spans 16 amino acids. Trimming took off 5 bases at V and 0 bases at J, with 14 bases between the two ends. CDR3: CASSPAGSASYNEQFF. The CDR3 nucleotides are TGTGCCAGCAGCCCCGCGGGGAGCGCCTCCTACAATGAGCAGTTCTTC.

This chain uses TRBV4-3 with TRBJ2-3; TRBD2 agrees at 12 bases. V dropped 0 bases and J dropped 4; count of bases not matched to a gene: 5. This CDR3 region has 17 residues. Germline CDR1 is LGHNA and CDR2 is YSLEER. CDR3 sequence: CASSQDRASGGADTQYF. The CDR3 DNA follows: TGCGCCAGCAGCCAAGATCGGGCTAGCGGGGGGGCAGATACGCAGTATTTT.

The chain is built from TRBV19 and TRBJ2-1; 8 bases are a match to TRBD1. The CDR3 is 15 amino acids. V dropped 5 bases and J dropped 4; count of bases not matched to a gene: 7. The germline V gene has CDR1 LNHDA and CDR2 SQIVND (reference sequence). CDR3 protein: CASSVGTGPYNEQFF. The DNA for the CDR3 is TGTGCCAGTAGTGTCGGGACAGGTCCGTACAATGAGCAGTTCTTC.

The chain couples TRBV5-1 to TRBJ1-2; weak D call: TRBD1 (5 bases). Germline V CDR1 and CDR2: SGHRS, YFSETQ. The V end lost 0 bases, the J end lost 4 bases, and 10 bases lay between the germline ends. The CDR3 consists of 14 residues. The CDR3 loop is CASSLATTAYGYTF. The CDR3 coding sequence is TGCGCCAGCAGCTTGGCCACGACAGCCTATGGCTACACCTTC.

The V call is TRBV16, the J call TRBJ1-5; D might be TRBD1 (6 bases). CDR1 and CDR2 (germline): KGHSY, FQNENV. This CDR3 comprises 16 residues. V was pared by 2 bases and J by 7 bases, with 18 bases between. CDR3 residues: CASSQIGGGGKQPQHF. DNA of the CDR3: TGTGCCAGCAGCCAAATCGGGGGAGGGGGGAAGCAGCCCCAGCATTTT.

The chain combines TRBV5-1 with TRBJ2-7, with D hard to call. V gave up 4 bases and J gave up 5 bases, with 10 bases separating them. Per the germline V gene, CDR1 is SGHRS and CDR2 is YFSETQ. The CDR3 consists of 12 residues. The CDR3 nucleotides read TGCGCCAGCAGCCGTCGTGGTGACGAGCAGTACTTC. Its protein is CASSRRGDEQYF.

The CDR3 DNA is TGTGCCTGCGGTTTAAGGGGGAACTATGGCTACACCTTC. Translating it yields CACGLRGNYGYTF. The rearrangement joins TRBV6-1 to TRBJ1-2; a possible D gene is TRBD1 (6 bases). From germline, CDR1 is MNHNS and CDR2 SASEGT. V was trimmed by 11 bases and J by 2 bases, leaving 15 bases between them. The CDR3 has 13 amino acids.

V gene TRBV29-1 combines with J gene TRBJ1-2; TRBD1 is a possible D gene (6 bases). CDR3 length: 15 residues. V lost 7 bases and J 1 base, leaving 19 bases between the germline ends. CDR1 SQVTM and CDR2 ANQGSEA come from the germline V gene. The CDR3 spells CSASGFTGRNYGYTF. CDR3 nucleotides: TGCAGCGCCTCAGGTTTTACAGGGCGTAACTATGGCTACACCTTC.

The chain links TRBV6-1 to TRBJ2-7; 8 nucleotides match TRBD1. V shed 0 bases, J shed 2 bases, and the junction held 3 bases outside the gene matches. The CDR3 loop spans 15 amino acids. CDR1 MNHNS and CDR2 SASEGT come from the germline V gene. CDR3 bases: TGTGCCAGCAGTGAAGCGCCAGGGGGCCCCTACGAGCAGTACTTC. As protein: CASSEAPGGPYEQYF.

V gene TRBV7-6 combines with J gene TRBJ1-4; 9 nucleotides match TRBD1. Losses at the gene ends were 4 bases for V and 10 bases for J; bases not matched to a gene: 13. The CDR3 is made up of 16 amino acids. From germline, CDR1 is SGHVS and CDR2 FNYEAQ. The CDR3 DNA sequence: TGTGCCAGCAGCTCGAACCTACCGGGACAGGGCGGAAAACTGTTTTTT. As protein: CASSSNLPGQGGKLFF.